This TCR beta chain was obtained from a study of cytomegalovirus exposure and HLA in healthy donors. Germline V gives CDR1 SGHRS, CDR2 YFSETQ. The CDR3 has 15 residues. The trim removed 6 bases at V and 2 bases at J, leaving 6 bases unmatched. Primers included in the PCR were 60 Vbeta and 13 Jbeta primers. Profiled with immunoSEQ multiplex PCR; TCRdb holds only in-frame clones, not every one. This table holds some 170,000 clones, just under 80% found once. The rearrangement uses TRBV5-1 and TRBJ2-2, with TRBD1 matching 8 bases. This receptor was taken from a woman in her forties or fifties in good health and CMV-seronegative. Sequenced input: PBMCs. CDR3 bases: TGCGCCAGCAACCCGACAGGGGCCAACACCGGGGAGCTGTTTTTT. This sequence encodes CASNPTGANTGELFF.